Following are 21 T cell receptor beta chains from one sample sequenced in a study of T cell responses to AZD1222 COVID-19 vaccine. The assay was immunoSEQ multiplex PCR, and TCRdb's table has in-frame clones only and misses some. The data show some 84,000 clones, 80% to 90% seen once. The material was peripheral blood, obtained on day 0 of AZD1222 vaccination. Receptors were obtained from an adult in good health.

The chain combines TRBV6-1 with TRBJ1-1; no firm D call. The CDR3 runs to 16 residues. Per germline, CDR1 MNHNS and CDR2 SASEGT. The ends were cut back, 0 bases at V and 4 bases at J, with 15 bases in the middle. CDR3 in amino acids: CASSEALLSAGTEAFF. CDR3 bases: TGTGCCAGCAGTGAAGCGCTTCTTTCCGCCGGCACTGAAGCTTTCTTT.

This CDR3 is CASSFNLQETQYF. CDR3 DNA sequence: TGTGCCAGCAGTTTTAACTTACAAGAGACCCAGTACTTC. The rearrangement links TRBV21-1 to TRBJ2-5; the table assigns TRBD2, which was not confirmed against the DNA. TRBV21-1 is a listed pseudogene. This CDR3 has 13 residues.

The chain employs TRBV6-5 and TRBJ1-3; D perhaps matches TRBD1 (6 bases). V gave up 6 bases and J gave up 4 bases, with 10 bases separating them. There are 13 residues in the CDR3. Germline values: CDR1 MNHEY, CDR2 SVGAGI. The CDR3 DNA reads TGTGCCAGCAGGCACACAGGGGGAAACACCATATATTTT. It codes for CASRHTGGNTIYF.

The CDR3 bases are TGTGCCAGCAGTTTCGTCTCCCTCGACGAATCCAGTTCCTACGAGCAGTACTTC. Protein sequence: CASSFVSLDESSSYEQYF. The chain employs TRBV28 and TRBJ2-7, with unresolved D. The CDR3 loop spans 18 amino acids. The V gene's germline CDR1 is MDHEN and CDR2 SYDVKM. Trimming shortened V by 3 bases and J by 1 base, and 22 bases separated the two germline ends. The whole variable domain, remainder taken from reference TRBV28 and TRBJ2-7, is DVKVTQSSRYLVKRTGEKVFLECVQDMDHENMFWYRQDPGLGLRLIYFSYDVKMKEKGDIPEGYSVSREKKERFSLILESASTNQTSMYLCASSFVSLDESSSYEQYFGPGTRLTVT.

V gene TRBV5-1 combines with J gene TRBJ2-2, with 8 bases fitting TRBD1. V shed 4 bases, J shed 1 base, and the junction held 6 bases outside the gene matches. Germline V gene data show CDR1 as SGHRS and CDR2 as YFSETQ. This CDR3 is 16 amino acids long. The CDR3 sequence: CASSIRGQGNTGELFF. CDR3 DNA sequence: TGCGCCAGCAGCATACGCGGACAGGGGAACACCGGGGAGCTGTTTTTT.

This clone has more than one count but fewer than ten. The J gene is TRBJ1-1, the V gene TRBV7-9, with D unclear. CDR3 length: 16 amino acids. V was pared by 2 bases and J by 0 bases, with 13 bases between. In germline, CDR1 is SEHNR, CDR2 FQNEAQ (reference sequence). CDR3 protein: CASSLRARSMNTEAFF. The CDR3 DNA sequence: TGTGCCAGCAGCTTAAGGGCCAGGTCGATGAACACTGAAGCTTTCTTT.

This clone was observed a handful of times. At one end the junction does not follow the germline gene, possibly because of a read error. This chain uses TRBV29-1 with TRBJ1-2; TRBD1 aligns across 11 bases. The CDR3 runs to 12 residues. Germline V gives CDR1 SQVTM, CDR2 ANQGSEA. CDR3 bases: TGCAGCGTGGAAGGACAGGGGGCCTCCTACACCTTC. Translated: CSVEGQGASYTF.

This rearrangement joins TRBV24-1 to TRBJ1-2, with a possible D match to TRBD1 (6 bases). The CDR3 is 14 residues long. Per germline, CDR1 KGHDR and CDR2 SFDVKD. Trimming took 3 bases from V and 4 from J, leaving 11 bases between them. The CDR3 nucleotides read TGTGCCACCAGTGATACAGACAGGAGCTATGGCTACACCTTC. It codes for CATSDTDRSYGYTF.

The genes are TRBV7-9 and TRBJ1-4; weak D call: TRBD1 (5 bases). Trimming removed 0 bases at V and 7 bases at J, with 15 bases between. Germline V gives CDR1 SEHNR, CDR2 FQNEAQ (reference sequence). The CDR3 is 16 residues long. For the CDR3, the DNA is TGTGCCAGCAGCTTAGCGGCGGGGGGATATGGTGAAAAACTGTTTTTT. This encodes CASSLAAGGYGEKLFF.

This clone has a handful of counts. The V call is TRBV11-1, the J call TRBJ1-2, with D tentatively TRBD1 (5 bases). Trimming removed 3 bases at V and 3 bases at J, with 17 bases between. The CDR3 length is 16 residues. The V gene's germline CDR1 is SGHAT and CDR2 FQDESV (reference sequence). CDR3 DNA sequence: TGTGCCAGCAGCTTCGACGGTGGGCAGGGTGACTATGGCTACACCTTC. Amino acids: CASSFDGGQGDYGYTF.

The gene calls are TRBV11-2 and TRBJ1-5, with D tentatively TRBD1 (5 bases). Germline-derived CDR1 and CDR2 are SGHAT and FQNNGV. V gave up 2 bases and J gave up 0 bases, with 11 bases separating them. The CDR3 has 16 residues. The CDR3 protein is CASSLRAGYSNQPQHF. DNA for the CDR3: TGTGCCAGCAGCTTACGGGCAGGGTATAGCAATCAGCCCCAGCATTTT.

The chain links TRBV9 to TRBJ1-4; D call uncertain. Deletions cut 3 bases from V and 3 bases from J, with 12 bases between. Germline V gene sequence: CDR1 SGDLS, CDR2 YYNGEE. The CDR3 contains 15 residues. The CDR3, as DNA: TGTGCCAGCAGCGCCTCAAGTACGGCTAATGAAAAACTGTTTTTT. It translates to CASSASSTANEKLFF. Complete variable domain (other parts from reference TRBV9 and TRBJ1-4): DSGVTQTPKHLITATGQRVTLRCSPRSGDLSVYWYQQSLDQGLQFLIQYYNGEERAKGNILERFSAQQFPDLHSELNLSSLELGDSALYFCASSASSTANEKLFFGSGTQLSVL.

This clone was seen only a few times. The chain has TRBV15 and TRBJ2-7; no firm D call. This CDR3 is 14 amino acids long. Germline V gives CDR1 LNHNV, CDR2 YYDKDF (reference sequence). V was clipped by 0 bases and J by 2 bases, with 8 bases between them. The CDR3 sequence: CATSRDIGTYEQYF. Written as DNA, the CDR3 is TGTGCCACCAGCAGAGATATAGGGACCTACGAGCAGTACTTC.

The V gene is TRBV4-1, the J gene TRBJ1-5; no clear D gene. The germline V and J ends were trimmed by 4 bases and 4 bases, with 11 bases remaining between them. CDR3 length equals 14 residues. Germline values: CDR1 MGHRA, CDR2 YSYEKL. CDR3 nucleotides: TGCGCCAGCAGCCGGACGGGAGCGAATCAGCCCCAGCATTTT. This encodes CASSRTGANQPQHF.

The chain joins TRBV19 to TRBJ1-3; 7 nucleotides align to TRBD1. The CDR3 has 14 residues. J lost 11 bases, V lost 3 bases, and 10 bases had no gene match. Germline V lookup: CDR1 LNHDA, CDR2 SQIVND (reference sequence). The DNA of the CDR3 is TGTGCCAGTAGTATCCGACAGGGTCAGAATTCCATATATTTT. It encodes CASSIRQGQNSIYF.

This chain joins TRBV3-1 (or the pseudogene TRBV3-2) and TRBJ1-2; D remains ambiguous. The CDR3 runs to 13 residues. Looked up from germline, CDR1 is LGHDT and CDR2 is YNNKEL (reference sequence). Trimming removed 7 bases at V and 7 bases at J, with 16 bases between. The CDR3 DNA is TGTGCCAGCACGCCCGGGAAATCTGCTGGCTACACCTTC. Translation: CASTPGKSAGYTF.

V usage is TRBV15 and J usage is TRBJ1-5, with D uncertain. Germline-derived CDR1 and CDR2 are LNHNV and YYDKDF (reference sequence). Trimming shortened V by 5 bases and J by 4 bases, and 12 bases separated the two germline ends. The CDR3 spans 14 residues. The CDR3 nucleotides are TGTGCCACCAGCGCCCCACATCTAAATCAGCCCCAGCATTTT. Translated, it gives CATSAPHLNQPQHF.

V is TRBV19 and J is TRBJ2-2; perhaps TRBD2 as D (6 bases). The CDR3 spans 14 residues. The V gene lost 7 bases and the J gene lost 1 base, with 10 bases spanning the gap. The germline V gene has CDR1 LNHDA and CDR2 SQIVND (reference sequence). CDR3 loop: CASTSTRNTGELFF. The CDR3, as DNA: TGTGCCAGTACCTCGACTAGGAACACCGGGGAGCTGTTTTTT. Filled out from reference TRBV19 and TRBJ2-2, the complete variable domain reads DGGITQSPKYLFRKEGQNVTLSCEQNLNHDAMYWYRQDPGQGLRLIYYSQIVNDFQKGDIAEGYSVSREKKESFPLTVTSAQKNPTAFYLCASTSTRNTGELFFGEGSRLTVL.

The chain has TRBV27 and TRBJ2-1; 15 bases align to TRBD2. The CDR3 runs 16 residues. In germline, CDR1 is MNHEY, CDR2 SMNVEV (reference sequence). V trimming: 5 bases; J trimming: 8 bases; junction bases outside the gene matches: 7. The CDR3 DNA reads as TGTGCCAGCAGTCTCGGACTAGCGGGAGGGTTCGATGAGCAGTTCTTC. It translates to CASSLGLAGGFDEQFF.

This chain uses TRBV15 with TRBJ1-1; 7 bases match TRBD1. Germline V CDR1 and CDR2: LNHNV, YYDKDF (reference sequence). The CDR3 runs 16 residues. V shed 2 bases and J 1 base; nucleotides not matched to a gene: 7. The CDR3 bases are TGTGCCACCAGCAGACTGGGCAGGGGGAAGAACACTGAAGCTTTCTTT. Amino acid sequence: CATSRLGRGKNTEAFF.

The DNA for the CDR3 is TGTGCCAGCAGACGGACACTAATCTCTGGAAACACCATATATTTT. Its protein product is CASRRTLISGNTIYF. This chain joins TRBV28 and TRBJ1-3, with a weak D call TRBD1 (5 bases). This CDR3 contains 15 residues. Germline V gene lookup returns CDR1 MDHEN and CDR2 SYDVKM. V lost 6 bases and J 0 bases, leaving 12 bases between the germline ends.